The source of this T cell receptor beta chain is a study of blood T cells in healthy people across ages. Study-level results: The study could not conclusively compare naive and antigen-experienced cells, given its unsorted PBMCs.

CDR3 length equals 17 residues. Germline CDR1 is MNHEY and CDR2 is SVGAGI. The ends were cut back, 1 base at V and 7 bases at J, with 17 bases in the middle. This clonotype was seen more than once but under ten times. Its antigen is currently unknown. It was with a sample-barcoded 5' primer and a J-beta primer mix that a second PCR of about 6 to 12 cycles was run. TCRdb re-derived calls from the 5' RACE reads in MiXCR, one entry per CDR3 protein. The data show some 1,500,000 distinct CDR3 sequences, 40% to 45% seen once. The clonotype originates from a woman under 30 in good health. The chain links TRBV6-5 to TRBJ1-6; no firm D call. The sample consisted of blood. The CDR3 sequence: CASSYLPLSDGNSPLHF. The DNA for the CDR3 is TGTGCCAGCAGTTACTTACCTTTATCGGACGGAAATTCACCCCTCCACTTT.